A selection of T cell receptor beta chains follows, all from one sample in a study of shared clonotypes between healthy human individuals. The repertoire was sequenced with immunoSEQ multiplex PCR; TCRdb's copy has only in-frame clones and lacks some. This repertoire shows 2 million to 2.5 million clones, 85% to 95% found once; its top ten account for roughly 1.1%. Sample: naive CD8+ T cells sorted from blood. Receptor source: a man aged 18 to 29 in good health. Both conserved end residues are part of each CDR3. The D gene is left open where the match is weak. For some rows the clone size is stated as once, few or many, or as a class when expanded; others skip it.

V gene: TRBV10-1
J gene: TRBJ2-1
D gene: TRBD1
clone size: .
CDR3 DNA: TGCGCCAGCAGTGCCGGACAGGACAATGAGCAGTTCTTC
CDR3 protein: CASSAGQDNEQFF

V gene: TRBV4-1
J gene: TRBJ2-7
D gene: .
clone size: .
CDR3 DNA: TGCGCCAGCAGCCAAGAAAGGCCTCCCGACTTAACCGCTTACGAGCAGTACTTC
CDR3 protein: CASSQERPPDLTAYEQYF

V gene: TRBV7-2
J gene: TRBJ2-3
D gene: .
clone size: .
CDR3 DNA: TGTGCCAGCAGCTCCAGTAGCATACGCACAGATACGCAGTATTTT
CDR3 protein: CASSSSSIRTDTQYF

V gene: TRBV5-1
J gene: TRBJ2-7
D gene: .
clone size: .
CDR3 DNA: TGCGCCAGCAGCTTGTGGGACGGGGACTACGAGCAGTACTTC
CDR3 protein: CASSLWDGDYEQYF

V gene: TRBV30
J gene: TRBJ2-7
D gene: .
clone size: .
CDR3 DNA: TGTGCCTGGAGTGGGGGGCTAGCGACGTCCTACGAGCAGTACTTC
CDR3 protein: CAWSGGLATSYEQYF

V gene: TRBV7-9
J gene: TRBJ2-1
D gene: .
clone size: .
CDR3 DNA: TGTGCCAGCAGCTTAGCCCGGGACGGTAAGAATGAGCAGTTCTTC
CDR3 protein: CASSLARDGKNEQFF

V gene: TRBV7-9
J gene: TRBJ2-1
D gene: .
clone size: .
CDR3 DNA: TGTGCCAGCAGCTCTGCATGGGGAAGCTCCTACAATGAGCAGTTCTTC
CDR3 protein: CASSSAWGSSYNEQFF

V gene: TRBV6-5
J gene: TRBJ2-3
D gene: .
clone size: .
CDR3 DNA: TGTGCCAGCAGTGCCAACACAGATACGCAGTATTTT
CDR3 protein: CASSANTDTQYF

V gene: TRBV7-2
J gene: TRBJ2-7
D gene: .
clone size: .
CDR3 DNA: TGTGCCAGCAGCTTAGGATCTCTAGCGACCCCCTACGAGCAGTACTTC
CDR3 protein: CASSLGSLATPYEQYF

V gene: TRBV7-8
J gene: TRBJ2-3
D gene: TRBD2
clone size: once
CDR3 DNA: TGTGCCAGCAGCGCGCTAGCGGGAGGCACAGATACGCAGTATTTT
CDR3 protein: CASSALAGGTDTQYF

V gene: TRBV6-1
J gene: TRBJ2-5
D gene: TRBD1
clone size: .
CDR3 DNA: TGTGCCAGCAGGGAAGGACAGGGGTCTTGGGAGACCCAGTACTTC
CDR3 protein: CASREGQGSWETQYF

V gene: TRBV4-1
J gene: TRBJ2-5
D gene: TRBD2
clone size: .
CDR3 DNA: TGCGCCAGCAGCCAAGATGTGCTAGCGGGGGGCCACCAAGAGACCCAGTACTTC
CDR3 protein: CASSQDVLAGGHQETQYF

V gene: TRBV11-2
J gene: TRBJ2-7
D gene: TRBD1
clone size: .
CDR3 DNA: TGTGCCAGCAGCTTAGGGACAGGGTCGGTCTACGAGCAGTACTTC
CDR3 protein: CASSLGTGSVYEQYF

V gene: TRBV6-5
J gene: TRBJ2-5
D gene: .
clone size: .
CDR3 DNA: TGTGCCAGCAGTTACTCGATAGGGGGCCAAGAGACCCAGTACTTC
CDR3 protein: CASSYSIGGQETQYF

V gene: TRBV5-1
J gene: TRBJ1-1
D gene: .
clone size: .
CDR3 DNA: TGCGCCAGCAGCTTGGACGGGGCGGGCACTGAAGCTTTCTTT
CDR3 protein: CASSLDGAGTEAFF

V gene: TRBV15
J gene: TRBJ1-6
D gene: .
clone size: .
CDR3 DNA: TGTGCCACCAGCAGAGTCGAAACCCCCCCCCTCCACTTT
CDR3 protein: CATSRVETPPLHF

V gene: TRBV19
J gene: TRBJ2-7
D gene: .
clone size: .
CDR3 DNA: TGTGCCACTTCCGCGGCCCCCTCCTACGAGCAGTACTTC
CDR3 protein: CATSAAPSYEQYF

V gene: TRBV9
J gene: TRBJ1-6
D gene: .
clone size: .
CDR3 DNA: TGTGCCAGCAGCGAATGGGGGAATAATTCACCCCTCCACTTT
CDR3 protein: CASSEWGNNSPLHF

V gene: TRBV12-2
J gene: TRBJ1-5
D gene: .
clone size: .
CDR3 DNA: .
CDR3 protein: CASRSWGSGSSNQPQHF

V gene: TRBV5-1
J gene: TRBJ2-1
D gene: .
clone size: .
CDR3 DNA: TGCGCCAGCAGCCCGGGGGGCCATTACAATGAGCAGTTCTTC
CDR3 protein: CASSPGGHYNEQFF

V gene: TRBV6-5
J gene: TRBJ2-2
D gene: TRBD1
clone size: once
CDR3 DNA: TGTGCCAGCAGTTATCAACAGGGGGTGGGCACCGGGGAGCTGTTTTTT
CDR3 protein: CASSYQQGVGTGELFF

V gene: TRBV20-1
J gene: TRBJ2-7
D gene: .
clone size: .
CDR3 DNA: TGCAGTGCTAGTTTGGGTCACGAGCAGTACTTC
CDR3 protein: CSASLGHEQYF

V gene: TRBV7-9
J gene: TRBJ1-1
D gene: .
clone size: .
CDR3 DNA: TGTGCCAGCAGCCCCGGAGGCCCAGGGACTGAAGCTTTCTTT
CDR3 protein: CASSPGGPGTEAFF

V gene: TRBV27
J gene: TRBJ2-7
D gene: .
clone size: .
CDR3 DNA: TGTGCCAGCAGGGTTTTTGGGTCCTCCTACGAGCAGTACTTC
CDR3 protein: CASRVFGSSYEQYF

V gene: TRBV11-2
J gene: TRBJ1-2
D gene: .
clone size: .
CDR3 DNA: TGTGCCAGCAGCGAAGGCACTCTTAACTATGGCTACACCTTC
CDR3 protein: CASSEGTLNYGYTF

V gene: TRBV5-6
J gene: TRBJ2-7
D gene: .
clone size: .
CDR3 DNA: TGTGCCAGCAGCGCACAGGGCGGCGAGCAGTACTTC
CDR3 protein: CASSAQGGEQYF

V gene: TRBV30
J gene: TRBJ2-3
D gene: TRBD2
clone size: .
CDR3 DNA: TGTGCCTGGAGTGTACAGTTAGCGGGATGGGAGGATACGCAGTATTTT
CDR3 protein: CAWSVQLAGWEDTQYF

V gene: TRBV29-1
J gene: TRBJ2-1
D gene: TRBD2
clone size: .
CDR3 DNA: TGCAGCGTTGAATGGGTGATTCTGTATGCTAGCGGGAGTCCCTACAATGAGCAGTTCTTC
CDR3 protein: CSVEWVILYASGSPYNEQFF

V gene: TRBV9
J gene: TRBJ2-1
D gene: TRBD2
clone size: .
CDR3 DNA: TGTGCCAGCAGCGTAGGACTAGCGCCAACCTACAATGAGCAGTTCTTC
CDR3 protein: CASSVGLAPTYNEQFF

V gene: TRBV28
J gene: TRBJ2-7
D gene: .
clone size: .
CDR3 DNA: TGTGCCAGCAGTTTACAGCTGGACAGCTCCTACGAGCAGTACTTC
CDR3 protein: CASSLQLDSSYEQYF

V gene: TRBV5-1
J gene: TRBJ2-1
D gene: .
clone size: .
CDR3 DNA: TGCGCCAGCAGCTTAGTGGCAGGGTCCTCCAATGAGCAGTTCTTC
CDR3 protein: CASSLVAGSSNEQFF

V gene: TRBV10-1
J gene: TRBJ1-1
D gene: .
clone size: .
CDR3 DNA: TGCGCCAGCAGTGAGTCGACCCGTGAGGAAGCTTTCTTT
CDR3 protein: CASSESTREEAFF

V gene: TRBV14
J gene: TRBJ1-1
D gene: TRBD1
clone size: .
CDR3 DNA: TGTGCCAGCAGCCAGGACAGGGGCTGGGCTGAAGCTTTCTTT
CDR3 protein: CASSQDRGWAEAFF

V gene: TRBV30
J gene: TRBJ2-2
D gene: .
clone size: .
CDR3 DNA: TGTGCCTGGAGTGTGGCGGGGGAGCTGTTTTTT
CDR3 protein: CAWSVAGELFF

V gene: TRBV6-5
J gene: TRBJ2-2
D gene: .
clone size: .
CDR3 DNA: TGTGCCAGCAGTTATGTTAGCGGTAACACCGGGGAGCTGTTTTTT
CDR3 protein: CASSYVSGNTGELFF

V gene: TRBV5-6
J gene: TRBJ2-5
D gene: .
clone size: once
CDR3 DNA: TGTGCCAGCATAAGGAGGGCCGGTCGGTGGACCCAGTACTTC
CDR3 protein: CASIRRAGRWTQYF

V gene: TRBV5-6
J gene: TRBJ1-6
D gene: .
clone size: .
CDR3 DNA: TGTGCCAGCAGCTATGTTTTTGGCGACCCGTCACCCCTCCACTTT
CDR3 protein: CASSYVFGDPSPLHF